The entry below gives a single T cell receptor (beta chain) sequence along with its context. The same CDR3 can be traced to other DNA sequences in this sample. Assay: immunoSEQ multiplex PCR; the TCRdb copy retains only in-frame clones and omits some. The table has 95,000 to 150,000 clones, more than 75% seen once. This sample is drawn from a study of control samples from healthy donors and cancer patients. CDR3 length: 13 amino acids. Germline CDR1 SGHRS, CDR2 YFSETQ. V lost 2 bases to trimming and J lost 3 bases, with 6 bases between them. This receptor was identified in a young man in good health. The source material was blood. V and J are TRBV5-1 and TRBJ1-5; no reliable D call. The CDR3 loop reads CASSLEVNQPQHF. CDR3 nucleotides: TGCGCCAGCAGCTTAGAGGTCAATCAGCCCCAGCATTTT.